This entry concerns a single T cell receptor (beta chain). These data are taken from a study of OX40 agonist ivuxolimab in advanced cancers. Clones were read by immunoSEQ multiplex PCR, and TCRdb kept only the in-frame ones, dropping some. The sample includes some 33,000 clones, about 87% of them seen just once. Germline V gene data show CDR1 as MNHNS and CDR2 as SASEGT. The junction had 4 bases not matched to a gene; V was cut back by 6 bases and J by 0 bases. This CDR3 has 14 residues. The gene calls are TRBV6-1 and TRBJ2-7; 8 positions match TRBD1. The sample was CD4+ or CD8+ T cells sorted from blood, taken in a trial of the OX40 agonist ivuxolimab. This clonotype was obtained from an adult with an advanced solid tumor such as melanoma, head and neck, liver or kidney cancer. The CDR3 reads CASSTDRVSYEQYF. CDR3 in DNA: TGTGCCAGCAGCACGGACAGGGTCTCCTACGAGCAGTACTTC.